This T cell receptor beta chain is from a study of T cells after yellow fever vaccination. Study overall: Low-cell-number fractions underwent preparation using SMART-Seq v4 Ultra Low Input.

Whole-study findings and limits: Abundant clonotypes (contaminants from the bulk population) could be present in FACS-sorted repertoires. Most primary-vaccination clones recurred post-booster (roughly 96% CD4, about 87% CD8). A limited proportion of clonotypes was detected within both the CD4 and CD8 compartments.

Germline V gene data show CDR1 as SGHDT and CDR2 as YYEEEE. The CDR3 extends over 11 amino acids. Trimming pared 2 bases from V and 6 bases from J, leaving 5 bases between. In this sample, this clonotype turned up many times. Its specificity is not known. MiXCR, run by TCRdb on the 5' RACE reads, gives a single entry per CDR3 protein. The sample records 110,000 or so distinct CDR3 sequences, 6.5% to 9% being singletons. This chain joins TRBV5-6 and TRBJ1-2; D is uncertain. This sample comprised CD4+ T cells sorted from PBMCs, obtained approximately 40 days after the first yellow fever vaccination. This clonotype was obtained from a young man who received the YFV17D yellow fever vaccine. The CDR3 is CASSFLDGYTF. The CDR3 nucleotides are TGTGCCAGCAGCTTTTTAGATGGCTACACCTTC.